This TCR beta chain was sequenced in a study of blood T cell repertoires in COVID-19. In the study overall: Spain, Italy and the United States supplied samples that represented acute and convalescent COVID-19.

The protocol was immunoSEQ multiplex PCR, while the TCRdb copy is restricted to in-frame clones and leaves out a portion. The sample lists 130,000 to 150,000 clones; approximately 83% were seen once. The TCR originated in a man between 50 and 59 years old who had recovered from COVID-19. Material: PBMCs or T cells enriched from blood (not recorded which).

This chain's CDR3 is CASSWGAGGDNSPLHF. CDR3 DNA sequence: TGCGCCAGCAGCTGGGGGGCAGGGGGTGATAATTCACCCCTCCACTTT. The rearrangement uses TRBV5-1 and TRBJ1-6; 7 nucleotides align to TRBD1. The CDR3 loop spans 16 amino acids. The trim removed 3 bases at V and 5 bases at J, leaving 8 bases unmatched. CDR1 is SGHRS and CDR2 is YFSETQ in the germline V gene.